Listed below are T cell receptor beta chains from one sample, sequenced in a study of neurological immune-mediated disorders. In TCRdb, the 5' RACE reads were re-called with MiXCR into one record per CDR3 protein. The sample lists some 65,000 distinct CDR3 sequences; 4.1% were seen once. Sequencing was done on a sample of PBMCs. The receptor set was obtained from a man aged 50-60 years with multiple sclerosis. Both conserved end residues are part of each CDR3. The order of the fields is clone size, V gene, D gene, J gene, CDR3 protein, CDR3 DNA. The D gene is left open where the match is weak. Expanded clones are given a class, and other clones once, few, many or no size at all.

size: many
V: TRBV20-1
D: TRBD2
J: TRBJ2-1
CDR3: CSARMASGGPLLYNEQFF
DNA: TGCAGTGCTAGAATGGCTAGCGGGGGGCCTCTCCTCTACAATGAGCAGTTCTTC

size: many
V: TRBV7-9
D: -
J: TRBJ1-6
CDR3: CASSTRNSPLHF
DNA: TGTGCCAGCAGCACCCGTAATTCACCCCTCCACTTT

size: many
V: TRBV10-3
D: -
J: TRBJ2-5
CDR3: CAISQGTRETQYF
DNA: TGTGCCATCAGTCAAGGAACTCGTGAGACCCAGTACTTC

size: many
V: TRBV20-1
D: -
J: TRBJ1-1
CDR3: CSATLDIGAFF
DNA: TGCAGTGCTACGTTGGACATTGGAGCTTTCTTT

size: many
V: TRBV20-1
D: TRBD2
J: TRBJ2-1
CDR3: CSARSLAGGSYNEQFF
DNA: TGCAGTGCTAGAAGTCTAGCGGGGGGATCCTACAATGAGCAGTTCTTC

size: few
V: TRBV28
D: -
J: TRBJ1-5
CDR3: CASSGVRARAFNQPQHF
DNA: TGTGCCAGCAGTGGGGTCCGGGCGCGGGCGTTCAATCAGCCCCAGCATTTT

size: many
V: TRBV3-1
D: -
J: TRBJ1-1
CDR3: CASSQEGSRLNTEAFF
DNA: TGTGCCAGCAGCCAAGAAGGTTCCAGACTGAACACTGAAGCTTTCTTT

size: many
V: TRBV4-1
D: TRBD2
J: TRBJ2-5
CDR3: CASRIAGGPSQETQYF
DNA: TGCGCCAGCAGAATAGCGGGGGGGCCTTCTCAAGAGACCCAGTACTTC

size: many
V: TRBV6-2/TRBV6-3
D: -
J: TRBJ2-7
CDR3: CASSLGLEGYEQYF
DNA: TGTGCCAGCAGCCTCGGACTGGAGGGATACGAGCAGTACTTC

size: many
V: TRBV5-1
D: -
J: TRBJ1-1
CDR3: CASSKQRQASTEAFF
DNA: TGCGCCAGCAGCAAGCAACGACAGGCGAGCACTGAAGCTTTCTTT

size: -
V: TRBV7-9
D: -
J: TRBJ2-5
CDR3: CASSDRDRAQYF
DNA: TGTGCCAGCAGCGACAGAGATCGGGCCCAGTACTTC